This T cell receptor beta chain stems from a study of T-cell memory formation after mild COVID-19 listed by TCRdb under 2021. With respect to the entire study: TCR sequence clusters from the two donors were found to be largely donor specific. T-cell clones expanding and contracting after mild COVID-19 in a couple of donors were tracked by longitudinal TCRalpha and TCRbeta repertoire sequencing. Two young, previously healthy adult volunteers made up the cohort, one male and one female.

Ficoll-Paque density gradient centrifugation was used to isolate PBMCs. What the authors observed across the whole study: Clones contracting from day 15 to 85 had balanced CD4/CD8 phenotypes, while a second wave expanding from day 15 to 37 was biased towards CD4+. Some responding clones were found in pre-infection memory, which suggests that pre-existing cross-reactive memory T cells took part in the SARS-CoV-2 response. Only a couple of mild cases were covered by the study, and larger cohorts that include severe cases with pre-infection samples were considered necessary. The second-wave clones that peaked on day 37 were not confirmed to be SARS-CoV-2 specific. Contracting CD4+ clones were found mainly in CM and EM memory subsets, while CD8+ clones were enriched in EMRA.

The instrument was an Illumina NovaSeq 6000. TCRalpha and TCRbeta cDNA libraries were constructed by 5'RACE with constant-segment primers, with sample barcodes and unique molecular identifiers being introduced. Trizol reagent was used to extract RNA from every sample. Amplification of the libraries took two PCR steps, and the second step added a second sample barcode plus Illumina TruSeq adapters. Sequencing of the libraries was done on an Illumina NovaSeq, producing 2 x 150 bp paired-end reads. In the paper's pipeline: Demultiplexing of reads and collapsing into UMI-guided consensus sequences were performed with migec v1.2.7. With mixcr v2.1.11, UMI consensuses were aligned to TRA and TRB V and J templates and assembled into clonotypes. A clonotype was counted as expanded or contracted only if both edgeR and NoisET called the change significant, with noise models trained on biological replicates. For edgeR calls, a false discovery rate-adjusted p below 0.01 and a log2 fold-change threshold of 1 were applied. As an exploratory analysis of dynamics, PCA with hierarchical clustering was applied to max-normalized trajectories of the 1000 most abundant clonotypes. Separately sequenced CD4+ and CD8+ repertoires were used to assign a CD4 or CD8 phenotype to each responding clone. The public reads were reanalyzed by TCRdb: fastp trimming at Q25, MiXCR alignment, in-frame beta chains only. Duplicate CDR3 protein sequences are folded into a single record with the most common DNA and genes. TCRdb, not the original authors, processed these V and J calls. The sample profile shows roughly 300,000 distinct CDR3 sequences; roughly 15% of them were found once. The ten most abundant clones make up approximately 25% of the sample.

V drops 2 bases and J drops 1 base, leaving 3 bases in between. Per the germline V gene, SGHRS is the CDR1 and YFSETQ is the CDR2. The cysteine opens and the phenylalanine closes a CDR3 of 13 amino acids. Here the CDR3 DNA is all that survives: 39 bases in frame from base 1. By share, this clonotype ranks as medium-sized (0.01 to 0.1%). The clone's antigen remains unknown. No quality values exist for individual bases; no much larger clone is one base distant. Recombination connected TRBV5-1 to TRBJ2-2; no D segment can be confidently identified. Sequencing was performed on PBMCs or a T cell subset sorted from them (not recorded which). This clonotype originated in a man in his late teens or twenties who had mild COVID-19 (a few samples of this study predate the infection). The sample titles of this study are shuffled in the database, so cell type and time point are left out; the donor was told from shared clones. DNA sequence: TGCGCCAGCAGCTTAGGGAACACCGGGGAGCTGTTTTTT. Its translation reads: CASSLGNTGELFF.